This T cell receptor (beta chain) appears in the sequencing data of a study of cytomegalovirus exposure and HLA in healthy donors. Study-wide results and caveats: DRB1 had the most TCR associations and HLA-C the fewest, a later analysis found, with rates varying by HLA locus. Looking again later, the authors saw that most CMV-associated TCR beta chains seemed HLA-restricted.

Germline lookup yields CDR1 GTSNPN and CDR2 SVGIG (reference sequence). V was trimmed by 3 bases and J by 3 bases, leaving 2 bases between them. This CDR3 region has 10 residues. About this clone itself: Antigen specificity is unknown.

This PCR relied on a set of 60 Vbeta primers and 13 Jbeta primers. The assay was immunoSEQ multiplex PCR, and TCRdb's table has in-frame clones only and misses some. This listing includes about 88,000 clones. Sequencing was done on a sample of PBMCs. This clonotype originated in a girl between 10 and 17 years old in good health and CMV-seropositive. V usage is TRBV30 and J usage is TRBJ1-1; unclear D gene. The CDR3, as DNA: TGTGCCTGGAGCTACACTGAAGCTTTCTTT. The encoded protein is CAWSYTEAFF.